This T cell receptor (beta chain) was identified during a study of human T cells and chemical hapten exposure. V shed 6 bases and J shed 2 bases, with 15 bases lying between them. The CDR3 spans 15 residues. Per the germline V gene, CDR1 is MNHEY and CDR2 is SMNVEV (reference sequence). Regarding time point: patch test 1, 2 weeks after DPC sensitization. The sample's treatment: therapeutic diphenylcyclopropenone sensitization with weekly scalp DPC. This clonotype was detected only a few times. TCRdb redid the calling of the RACE reads with MiXCR, one entry per CDR3 protein. The sample consists of fewer than 400,000 distinct CDR3 sequences, around 7% of them appearing once.

Here the sequenced sample was whole blood, taken in connection with sensitization to the hapten diphenylcyclopropenone (DPC). The receptor comes from a woman aged 18 to 35 with alopecia areata. Some clones in this sample may be carry-over from other donors' samples. The chain uses TRBV27 and TRBJ2-3; D is perhaps TRBD1 (6 bases). The CDR3 sequence is CASSTEQGNTDTQYF. The CDR3 DNA is TGTGCCAGCAGCACAGAACAGGGAAACACAGATACGCAGTATTTT.